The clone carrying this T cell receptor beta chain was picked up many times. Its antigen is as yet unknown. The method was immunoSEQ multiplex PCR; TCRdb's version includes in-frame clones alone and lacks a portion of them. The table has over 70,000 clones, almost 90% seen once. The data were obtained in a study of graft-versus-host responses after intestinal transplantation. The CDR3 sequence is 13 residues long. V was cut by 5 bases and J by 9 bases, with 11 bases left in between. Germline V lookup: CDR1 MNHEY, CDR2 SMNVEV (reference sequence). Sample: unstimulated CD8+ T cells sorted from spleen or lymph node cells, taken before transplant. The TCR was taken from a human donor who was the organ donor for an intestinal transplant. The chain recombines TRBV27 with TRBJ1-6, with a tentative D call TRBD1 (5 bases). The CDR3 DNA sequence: TGTGCCAGCAGTATCACAGGAACTTCACCCCTCCACTTT. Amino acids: CASSITGTSPLHF.